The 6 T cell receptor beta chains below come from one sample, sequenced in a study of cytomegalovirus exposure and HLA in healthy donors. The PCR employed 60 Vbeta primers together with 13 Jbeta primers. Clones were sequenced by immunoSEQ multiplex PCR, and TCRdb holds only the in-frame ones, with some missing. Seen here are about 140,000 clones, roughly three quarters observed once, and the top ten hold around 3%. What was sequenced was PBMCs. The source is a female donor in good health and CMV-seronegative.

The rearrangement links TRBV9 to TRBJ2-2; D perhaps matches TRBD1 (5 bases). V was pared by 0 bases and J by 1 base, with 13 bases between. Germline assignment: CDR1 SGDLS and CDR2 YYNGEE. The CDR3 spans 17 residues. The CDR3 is CASSVGGVGLNTGELFF. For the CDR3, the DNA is TGTGCCAGCAGCGTAGGTGGGGTGGGGCTGAACACCGGGGAGCTGTTTTTT. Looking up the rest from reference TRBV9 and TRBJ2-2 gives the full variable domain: DSGVTQTPKHLITATGQRVTLRCSPRSGDLSVYWYQQSLDQGLQFLIQYYNGEERAKGNILERFSAQQFPDLHSELNLSSLELGDSALYFCASSVGGVGLNTGELFFGEGSRLTVL.

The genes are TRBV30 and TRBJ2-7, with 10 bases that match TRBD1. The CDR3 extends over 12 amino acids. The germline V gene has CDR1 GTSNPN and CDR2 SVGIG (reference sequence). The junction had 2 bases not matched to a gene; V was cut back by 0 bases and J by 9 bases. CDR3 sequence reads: CAWSVRTGGQYF. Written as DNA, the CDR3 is TGTGCCTGGAGTGTACGGACAGGGGGGCAGTACTTC. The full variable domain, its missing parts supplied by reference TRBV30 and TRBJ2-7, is SQTIHQWPATLVQPVGSPLSLECTVEGTSNPNLYWYRQAAGRGLQLLFYSVGIGQISSEVPQNLSASRPQDRQFILSSKKLLLSDSGFYLCAWSVRTGGQYFGPGTRLTVT.

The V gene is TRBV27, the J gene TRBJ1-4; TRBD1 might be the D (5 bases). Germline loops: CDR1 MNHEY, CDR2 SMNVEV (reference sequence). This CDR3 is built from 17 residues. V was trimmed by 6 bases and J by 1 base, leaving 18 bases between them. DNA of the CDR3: TGTGCCAGCAGCCGGATGGGGGGAGTGGGAACTAATGAAAAACTGTTTTTT. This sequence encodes CASSRMGGVGTNEKLFF.

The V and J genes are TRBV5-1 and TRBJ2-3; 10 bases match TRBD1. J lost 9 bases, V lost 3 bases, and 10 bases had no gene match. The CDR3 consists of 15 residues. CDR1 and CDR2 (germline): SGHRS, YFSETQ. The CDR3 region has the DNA TGCGCCAGCAGCTACGGGACAGGGGTCCTTGGGACGCAGTATTTT. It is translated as CASSYGTGVLGTQYF.

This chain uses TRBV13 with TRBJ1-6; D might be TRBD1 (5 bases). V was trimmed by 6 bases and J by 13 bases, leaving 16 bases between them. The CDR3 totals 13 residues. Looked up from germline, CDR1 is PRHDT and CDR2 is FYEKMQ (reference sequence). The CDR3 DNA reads TGTGCCAGCAGTTTGACAGAGCTAGGGCCCCTCCACTTT. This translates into CASSLTELGPLHF. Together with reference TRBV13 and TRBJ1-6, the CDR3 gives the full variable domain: AAGVIQSPRHLIKEKRETATLKCYPIPRHDTVYWYQQGPGQDPQFLISFYEKMQSDKGSIPDRFSAQQFSDYHSELNMSSLELGDSALYFCASSLTELGPLHFGNGTRLTVT.

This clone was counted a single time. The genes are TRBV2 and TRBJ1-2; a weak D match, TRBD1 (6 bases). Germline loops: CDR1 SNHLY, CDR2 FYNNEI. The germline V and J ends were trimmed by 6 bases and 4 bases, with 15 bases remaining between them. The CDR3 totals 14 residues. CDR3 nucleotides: TGTGCCAGCAGGAGGACAGATAACCTCTATGGCTACACCTTC. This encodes CASRRTDNLYGYTF.